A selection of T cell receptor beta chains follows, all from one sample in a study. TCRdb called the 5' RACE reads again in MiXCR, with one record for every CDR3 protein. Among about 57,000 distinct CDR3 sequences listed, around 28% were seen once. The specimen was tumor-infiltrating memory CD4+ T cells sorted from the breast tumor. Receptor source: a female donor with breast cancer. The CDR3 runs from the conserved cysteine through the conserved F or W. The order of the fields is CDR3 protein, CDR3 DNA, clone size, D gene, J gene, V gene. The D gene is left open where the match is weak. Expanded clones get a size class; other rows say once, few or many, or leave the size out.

CAIQTRTGGPYEQYF TGTGCCATACAGACACGGACAGGGGGTCCCTACGAGCAGTACTTC few TRBD1 TRBJ2-7 TRBV28
CASSQGVSGNTRYF TGCGCCAGCAGCCAAGGGGTATCTGGAAACACCAGATATTTT . . TRBJ1-3 TRBV4-3
CASSPGVRGYGYTF TGTGCCAGCAGCCCCGGGGTGAGGGGCTATGGCTACACCTTC few . TRBJ1-2 TRBV28
CASSYGGNQPQHF TGTGCCAGCAGTTACGGGGGCAATCAGCCCCAGCATTTT few . TRBJ1-5 TRBV6-6
CASSTARRDRGGNQPQHF TGCGCCAGCAGCACCGCCCGGCGGGACAGGGGAGGCAATCAGCCCCAGCATTTT medium-sized TRBD1 TRBJ1-5 TRBV5-1
CASSPRLAVNRRDNEQFF TGTGCCAGCAGCCCCAGACTAGCGGTGAATCGTCGGGACAATGAGCAGTTCTTC few TRBD2 TRBJ2-1 TRBV7-9
CASRYPVGNSYNEQFF TGTGCCAGCCGCTACCCAGTGGGAAACTCCTACAATGAGCAGTTCTTC . . TRBJ2-1 TRBV11-2
CASRPGTVDTQYF TGTGCCAGCAGACCCGGGACAGTCGATACGCAGTATTTT few TRBD1 TRBJ2-3 TRBV2
CSAATVRNSPLYF TGCAGCGCGGCGACGGTGCGTAATTCACCCCTCTACTTT once . TRBJ1-6 TRBV29-1
CASVFRTGEGSPLHF TGTGCCAGCGTATTCCGTACAGGGGAGGGATCACCCCTCCACTTT few TRBD1 TRBJ1-6 TRBV6-1
CASSLGLGTTEAFF TGTGCCAGCAGCTTAGGACTAGGGACCACTGAAGCTTTCTTT few . TRBJ1-1 TRBV7-2
CASSPFVAADTQYF TGCGCCAGCAGCCCCTTTGTGGCGGCAGATACGCAGTATTTT . . TRBJ2-3 TRBV5-1
CASSLGAATGDGEQYF TGCGCCAGCAGCTTGGGAGCCGCGACAGGGGACGGGGAGCAGTACTTC few TRBD1 TRBJ2-7 TRBV5-1
CASSGTSGNYGYTF TGCGCCAGCAGCGGGACGAGCGGAAACTATGGCTACACCTTC few . TRBJ1-2 TRBV5-1
CSAPRWESATGGYEKLFF TGCAGTGCCCCGAGATGGGAGAGTGCAACAGGGGGCTATGAAAAACTGTTTTTT . TRBD1 TRBJ1-4 TRBV20-1
CASSEQGENEQFF TGTGCCAGCAGCGAACAGGGGGAAAATGAGCAGTTCTTC many TRBD1 TRBJ2-1 TRBV7-3
CATTRGTGSSPLHF TGTGCCACTACAAGGGGGACAGGATCTTCACCCCTCCACTTT few TRBD1 TRBJ1-6 TRBV6-5
CASSLVRGLAASSYEQYF TGTGCCAGCAGCTTGGTGAGGGGACTAGCGGCTAGCTCCTACGAGCAGTACTTC few TRBD2 TRBJ2-7 TRBV7-2
CASSAGASGGGDTQYF TGTGCCAGCAGCGCCGGGGCTAGCGGGGGTGGAGATACGCAGTATTTT few TRBD2 TRBJ2-3 TRBV9
CASSPRGTGNGEQFF TGCGCCAGCAGTCCCAGGGGCACGGGGAATGGTGAGCAGTTCTTC . . TRBJ2-1 TRBV5-1
CASSLSLSGSYGYTF TGCGCCAGCAGCTTGTCCCTTAGCGGATCCTATGGCTACACCTTC . . TRBJ1-2 TRBV5-1
CASRTANYGYTF TGTGCCAGCAGGACGGCGAACTATGGCTACACCTTC many . TRBJ1-2 TRBV28
CASSAGGGYTF TGTGCCAGCAGCGCAGGGGGCGGCTACACCTTC . TRBD1 TRBJ1-2 TRBV7-3
CASSAGVLNTGELFF TGTGCCAGCAGCGCAGGGGTTTTGAACACCGGGGAGCTGTTTTTT few . TRBJ2-2 TRBV9
CASSFYRGQGYEQYF TGTGCCAGCAGCTTTTACAGGGGGCAGGGGTACGAGCAGTACTTC . TRBD1 TRBJ2-7 TRBV7-2
CASSIRAEGGEQFF TGTGCCAGCAGCATCAGGGCCGAAGGGGGTGAGCAGTTCTTC . . TRBJ2-1 TRBV7-6
CASSFYTEETQYF TGTGCCAGCAGCTTTTACACTGAAGAGACCCAGTACTTC . . TRBJ2-5 TRBV7-2
CASIPKGAGANVLTF TGTGCCAGCATACCAAAGGGGGCCGGGGCCAACGTCCTGACTTTC . TRBD1 TRBJ2-6 TRBV6-5
CASSYTAGAYNEQFF TGTGCCAGCAGTTACACCGCCGGGGCCTACAATGAGCAGTTCTTC . . TRBJ2-1 TRBV6-2/TRBV6-3
CASSFLMNTEAFF TGTGCCAGCAGCTTCTTGATGAACACTGAAGCTTTCTTT few . TRBJ1-1 TRBV7-9
CSARGRNKETQYF TGCAGTGCTAGAGGACGGAACAAAGAGACCCAGTACTTC . . TRBJ2-5 TRBV20-1
CASSLNGGNTEAFF TGCGCCAGCAGCTTGAACGGGGGTAACACTGAAGCTTTCTTT medium-sized . TRBJ1-1 TRBV5-1
CASSLVWGRGSTDTQYF TGTGCCAGCAGCTTGGTGTGGGGCAGGGGAAGCACAGATACGCAGTATTTT . . TRBJ2-3 TRBV5-5
CANQDRLNQPQHF TGTGCCAACCAAGACAGGCTCAATCAGCCCCAGCATTTT . . TRBJ1-5 TRBV19
CASSAGGNVPLHF TGTGCCAGCAGCGCAGGGGGTAACGTACCCCTCCACTTT many TRBD1 TRBJ1-6 TRBV6-5
CASSLDRNTYNEQFF TGTGCCAGCAGCTTAGACAGGAACACCTACAATGAGCAGTTCTTC few . TRBJ2-1 TRBV7-2
CASRLSVLNLNEQFF TGTGCCAGCAGGCTTAGCGTACTAAATCTCAATGAGCAGTTCTTC . . TRBJ2-1 TRBV7-2
CASSLQGYSNQPQHF TGTGCCAGCAGCTTACAGGGATATAGCAATCAGCCCCAGCATTTT few . TRBJ1-5 TRBV7-2
CASRLTGEIYGYTF TGTGCCAGCAGGTTGACAGGGGAAATCTATGGCTACACCTTC . TRBD1 TRBJ1-2 TRBV5-5
CASSLGGVLSFNEQFF TGTGCCAGCAGCTTAGGAGGCGTCCTATCTTTCAATGAGCAGTTCTTC few . TRBJ2-1 TRBV11-3
CASRRDRGPETQCF TGTGCCAGCCGGCGGGACAGGGGGCCAGAGACCCAGTGCTTC . TRBD1 TRBJ2-5 TRBV6-5
CASTGGGLADEKLFF TGTGCCAGCACCGGGGGGGGGCTAGCTGATGAAAAACTGTTTTTT . . TRBJ1-4 TRBV28
CASSLGLAGLGDTQYF TGTGCCAGCAGCCTTGGACTAGCGGGACTAGGGGATACGCAGTATTTT . TRBD2 TRBJ2-3 TRBV7-6
CGDAGKFF TGCGGAGACGCCGGAAAGTTCTTC few . TRBJ2-1 TRBV5-1
CAWSVRAGGLGEAFF TGTGCCTGGAGTGTACGCGCAGGGGGATTGGGTGAAGCTTTCTTT . TRBD1 TRBJ1-1 TRBV30
CSVDPGTDTQYF TGCAGCGTTGATCCTGGGACAGATACGCAGTATTTT . . TRBJ2-3 TRBV29-1
CASSHSTGRSYEQYF TGCGCCAGCAGCCACTCGACAGGTCGATCTTACGAGCAGTACTTC . . TRBJ2-7 TRBV4-1
CASSIPGLDEQYF TGTGCCAGCAGCATTCCGGGACTGGACGAGCAGTACTTC few . TRBJ2-7 TRBV5-4
CASRPTGPSVSPLHF TGTGCCAGCAGACCTACCGGGCCGTCTGTTTCACCCCTCCACTTT few . TRBJ1-6 TRBV7-9
CASSYATDTQYF TGCGCCAGCAGCTACGCAACCGATACGCAGTATTTT . . TRBJ2-3 TRBV5-1
CASSPGGPGEQYF TGTGCCAGCTCTCCGGGAGGGCCTGGTGAGCAGTACTTC few TRBD2 TRBJ2-7 TRBV6-5
CASSLTLELFF TGTGCCAGCAGTTTAACCTTAGAGCTGTTTTTT . . TRBJ2-2 TRBV12-3/TRBV12-4
CASSPAGYGGYTF TGTGCCAGCAGCCCCGCAGGGTACGGTGGCTACACCTTC . . TRBJ1-2 TRBV7-9
CASSYSMWDRGNYGYTF TGTGCCAGCAGTTACTCGATGTGGGACAGGGGGAACTATGGCTACACCTTC . TRBD1 TRBJ1-2 TRBV6-5